Shown below are 5 T cell receptor beta chains from a single sample sequenced in a study of patients and donors after allogeneic stem cell transplantation. Via MiXCR, TCRdb re-called the RT-PCR reads, giving one row per CDR3 protein. The sample has 150,000 to 200,000 distinct CDR3 sequences; over 25% are singletons. Material: blood, either unsorted or a sorted T cell fraction (not recorded which). The receptors stem from a human donor who was either an allogeneic HSCT recipient or a stem cell or donor lymphocyte infusion donor (not recorded which). It is not recorded whose cells these are; they may come from a transplant donor.

This sequence joins TRBV12-3 or TRBV12-4 and TRBJ2-2, with TRBD2 identical over 8 bases. This CDR3 has 17 residues. The ends lost 1 base at V and 5 bases at J; junction bases unmatched: 9. This CDR3 is CASSLGGAGAWTGELFF. The CDR3 bases are TGTGCCAGCAGTTTAGGAGGAGCGGGAGCGTGGACCGGGGAGCTGTTTTTT.

The chain has TRBV28 and TRBJ2-7, with 8 bases lining up with TRBD1. CDR3 length: 16 residues. Trimming cost V 5 bases and J 3 bases; bases outside gene matches: 12. Germline V gene lookup returns CDR1 MDHEN and CDR2 SYDVKM. CDR3 residues: CASSLDPGTGVYEQYF. CDR3 coding DNA: TGTGCCAGCAGTCTCGACCCCGGGACAGGAGTCTACGAGCAGTACTTC.

This clonotype has a handful of counts. The chain employs TRBV9 and TRBJ2-3; D is unresolved. Trimming took 4 bases from V and 2 from J, leaving 11 bases between them. CDR1 and CDR2 from the germline V gene are SGDLS and YYNGEE. CDR3 length equals 14 residues. The chain's CDR3 is CASSRSRHTDTQYF. For the CDR3, the DNA is TGTGCCAGCAGCCGTTCGCGGCACACAGATACGCAGTATTTT.

The J gene is TRBJ1-2, the V gene TRBV20-1; 12 nucleotides line up with TRBD1. Trimming cost V 3 bases and J 10 bases; bases outside gene matches: 0. There are 11 residues in the CDR3. Germline CDR1 reads DFQATT; CDR2 reads SNEGSKA (reference sequence). CDR3 bases: TGCAGTGCTAGGGGACAGGGGGCCTACACCTTC. Its translation is CSARGQGAYTF.

This clonotype was seen more than once but under ten times. The CDR3 DNA sequence: TGTGCCAGCAGTTTGGCGACAGTTGGGAATGGCTACACCTTC. Protein: CASSLATVGNGYTF. The rearrangement joins TRBV6-2 or TRBV6-3 to TRBJ1-2, with D perhaps matching TRBD1 (5 bases). Germline V gene data show CDR1 as MNHEY and CDR2 as SVGEGT. Trimming stripped 4 bases from V and 6 bases from J, with 15 bases between. This CDR3 contains 14 residues.